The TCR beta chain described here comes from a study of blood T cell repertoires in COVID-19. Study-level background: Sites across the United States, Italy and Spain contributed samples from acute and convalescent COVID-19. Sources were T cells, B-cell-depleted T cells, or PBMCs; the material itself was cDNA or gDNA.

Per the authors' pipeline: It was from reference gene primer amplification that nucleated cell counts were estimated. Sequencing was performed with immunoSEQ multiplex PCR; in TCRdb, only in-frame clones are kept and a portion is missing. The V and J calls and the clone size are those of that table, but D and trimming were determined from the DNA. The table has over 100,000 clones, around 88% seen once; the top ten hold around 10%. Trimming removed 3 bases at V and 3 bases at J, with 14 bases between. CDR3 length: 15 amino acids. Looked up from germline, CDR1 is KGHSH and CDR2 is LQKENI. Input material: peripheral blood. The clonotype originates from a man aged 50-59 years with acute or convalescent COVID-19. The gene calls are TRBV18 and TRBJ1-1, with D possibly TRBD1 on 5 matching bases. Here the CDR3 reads CASSPGQRGYTEAFF. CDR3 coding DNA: TGTGCCAGCTCACCGGGCCAAAGGGGCTACACTGAAGCTTTCTTT.